Listed here are 5 T cell receptor beta chains from one sample, sequenced in a study of T-cell reconstitution after alpha-beta-depleted transplantation in children. Unique molecular identifiers were built into the TCRbeta library. TCRdb reprocessed the PCR reads via MiXCR and lists one record per CDR3 protein. The sample holds about 250,000 distinct CDR3 sequences, around 25% seen once. This specimen was PBMCs, mostly from graft donor cells, taken 360 days after TCRalphabeta/CD19-depleted stem cell transplant. These receptors were taken from a female patient under 10 years old who had a stem cell transplant for congenital amegakaryocytic thrombocytopenia, so the T cells may come from the graft donor.

In this sample, this clonotype turned up a few times. The genes are TRBV6-2 or TRBV6-3 and TRBJ2-7, with TRBD2 matching over 16 bases. V gave up 4 bases and J gave up 2 bases; unmatched junction bases: 5. CDR3 size: 17 residues. The germline V gene encodes CDR1 MNHEY and CDR2 SVGEGT. CDR3 coding DNA: TGTGCCAGCAGTTGGGGACTAGCGGGAGGGCTAACCTACGAGCAGTACTTC. It codes for CASSWGLAGGLTYEQYF.

The chain carries TRBV5-1 and TRBJ1-1, with TRBD1 matching over 7 bases. Germline V gene data show CDR1 as SGHRS and CDR2 as YFSETQ. The CDR3 is 15 amino acids. V lost 2 bases and J lost 4; bases outside the gene matches: 8. DNA for the CDR3: TGCGCCAGCAGCTTTAATACAGGGGCGGGCACTGAAGCTTTCTTT. This encodes CASSFNTGAGTEAFF.

This clonotype came up a few times. This chain joins TRBV28 and TRBJ2-7; 7 nucleotides align to TRBD2. Germline CDR1 is MDHEN and CDR2 is SYDVKM. V lost 6 bases to trimming and J lost 4 bases; unmatched junction nucleotides: 9. This CDR3 contains 14 residues. The CDR3 DNA sequence: TGTGCCAGCAGGATGAGCGGGAACCTATACGAGCAGTACTTC. Protein sequence: CASRMSGNLYEQYF.

This chain connects TRBV19 to TRBJ2-1; 7 nucleotides align to TRBD2. The V segment lost 4 bases and the J segment 6 bases; nucleotides outside the gene matches: 6. Germline V lookup: CDR1 LNHDA, CDR2 SQIVND (reference sequence). This CDR3 contains 14 residues. CDR3 amino acids: CASSKVGLVNEQFF. Written as DNA, the CDR3 is TGTGCCAGTAGTAAGGTTGGACTAGTCAATGAGCAGTTCTTC.

V is TRBV4-1 and J is TRBJ2-6; D unresolved. V lost 2 bases to trimming and J lost 1 base, with 15 bases between them. The CDR3 extends over 18 amino acids. CDR1 is MGHRA and CDR2 is YSYEKL in the germline V gene. In DNA, the CDR3 is TGCGCCAGCAGCCAACAGGCGGTCCTAGGATCTGGGGCCAACGTCCTGACTTTC. Translating it yields CASSQQAVLGSGANVLTF.